This T cell receptor (beta chain) was observed in a study of T cell repertoires and HLA-DP antigens. Study background: DNA input averaged approximately 0.2 ug in sorted CD137+CD4+ and about 1,200 ng in pre-culture CD4+.

The table came from immunoSEQ multiplex PCR; TCRdb's copy has only in-frame clones and leaves some out. The table shows over 100,000 clones, with more than 85% occurring only once. This CDR3 spans 17 amino acids. The V and J ends lost 5 bases and 8 bases, in that order; junction bases with no gene match: 16. Germline lookup yields CDR1 SEHNR and CDR2 FQNEAQ (reference sequence). Of note for this clone: The antigen is unknown.

Study results and limitations: Pre-culture clonality, approximately 0.037, was far below sorted CD137+ clonality of about 0.4.

The chain recombines TRBV7-9 with TRBJ2-1; 9 nucleotides align to TRBD2. The sequence was obtained from a woman in her late teens or twenties in good health and CMV-seronegative. The material sequenced was CD4+ T cells from PBMCs. This CDR3 is CASSPRLAAQPYDEQFF. DNA for the CDR3: TGTGCCAGCAGCCCACGACTAGCGGCACAACCCTATGATGAGCAGTTCTTC.